This T cell receptor beta chain originates from a study of blood T cell repertoires in COVID-19. A single count supports this clone. CDR3 size: 13 residues. Trimming pared 1 base from V and 7 bases from J, leaving 11 bases between. Germline CDR1 is SGHTA and CDR2 is FQGNSA. Clones were read by immunoSEQ multiplex PCR, and TCRdb kept only the in-frame ones, dropping some. This sample carries over 150,000 clones, 85% to 90% of them seen once, and the ten largest clones take roughly 20%. This receptor was identified in a man between 65 and 85 years old with active or convalescent COVID-19. The sequenced material came from peripheral blood. J is TRBJ2-7 and V is TRBV7-2; a weak D match, TRBD2 (5 bases). CDR3 residues: CASSLVVGVEQYF. The CDR3 DNA sequence: TGTGCCAGCAGCTTAGTAGTGGGAGTTGAGCAGTACTTC.